A selection of T cell receptor beta chains follows, all from one sample in a study of shared clonotypes between healthy human individuals. Assay used: immunoSEQ multiplex PCR; TCRdb lists only in-frame clones, some missing. Among around 1,900,000 clones, roughly 95% were seen once, and the ten largest hold approximately 1.7%. Material for sequencing was naive CD8+ T cells from PBMCs. These TCRs come from a man aged 18 to 30 in good health. Some clones in this sample may be carry-over from other donors' samples. Each CDR3 is given with its conserved first and last residue. The order of the fields is J gene, CDR3 length, V gene, CDR3 protein.

j_gene: TRBJ1-5
len: 15
v_gene: TRBV10-3
CDR3aa: CAISDPSSGNQPQHF

j_gene: TRBJ2-3
len: 12
v_gene: TRBV9
CDR3aa: CASSEGHGGRTF

j_gene: TRBJ2-7
len: 14
v_gene: TRBV19
CDR3aa: CASSGPGQHYEQYF

j_gene: TRBJ2-1
len: 16
v_gene: TRBV19
CDR3aa: CASSIVTGWMLNEQFF

j_gene: TRBJ2-7
len: 15
v_gene: TRBV11-3
CDR3aa: CASSHTGTDFDEQYF

j_gene: TRBJ2-1
len: 19
v_gene: TRBV27
CDR3aa: CASSPRTSGMVVSYNEQFF

j_gene: TRBJ1-5
len: 16
v_gene: TRBV4-1
CDR3aa: CASSQVVGAGNQPQHF

j_gene: TRBJ1-3
len: 13
v_gene: TRBV6-5
CDR3aa: CASSVGQKNTIYF

j_gene: TRBJ1-5
len: 13
v_gene: TRBV27
CDR3aa: CASSLARNQPQHF

j_gene: TRBJ1-5
len: 13
v_gene: TRBV7-6
CDR3aa: CASSLGPNQPQHF

j_gene: TRBJ2-2
len: 15
v_gene: TRBV28
CDR3aa: CASRMRGANTGELFF

j_gene: TRBJ1-1
len: 16
v_gene: TRBV4-1
CDR3aa: CASSPGAPEMNTEAFF

j_gene: TRBJ1-5
len: 15
v_gene: TRBV10-3
CDR3aa: CAISEQGINNQPQHF

j_gene: TRBJ2-7
len: 14
v_gene: TRBV27
CDR3aa: CASSLGGSSYEQYF

j_gene: TRBJ2-7
len: 13
v_gene: TRBV4-2
CDR3aa: CASSRDGPYEQYF

j_gene: TRBJ2-7
len: 15
v_gene: TRBV7-9
CDR3aa: CASTLLRAGEYEQYF

j_gene: TRBJ2-1
len: 16
v_gene: TRBV4-1
CDR3aa: CASSPPGLAVINEQFF

j_gene: TRBJ2-5
len: 15
v_gene: TRBV19
CDR3aa: CASSELAGTGETQYF

j_gene: TRBJ2-1
len: 14
v_gene: TRBV28
CDR3aa: CASSPDYIYNEQFF

j_gene: TRBJ2-6
len: 14
v_gene: TRBV6-5
CDR3aa: CAISESGGANVLTF

j_gene: TRBJ2-7
len: 14
v_gene: TRBV7-2
CDR3aa: CASSPWEGLYEQYF

j_gene: TRBJ1-4
len: 14
v_gene: TRBV6-5
CDR3aa: CASSAAATNEKLFF

j_gene: TRBJ2-5
len: 16
v_gene: TRBV27
CDR3aa: CASSLLGLAGGETQYF

j_gene: TRBJ2-7
len: 15
v_gene: TRBV6-1
CDR3aa: CASSEWAGGSYEQYF

j_gene: TRBJ2-7
len: 12
v_gene: TRBV7-9
CDR3aa: CASSQNSYEQYF

j_gene: TRBJ2-1
len: 16
v_gene: TRBV29-1
CDR3aa: CSVEDPLWGSYNEQFF

j_gene: TRBJ2-7
len: 11
v_gene: TRBV10-3
CDR3aa: CAISAGIEQYF

j_gene: TRBJ2-1
len: 14
v_gene: TRBV27
CDR3aa: CASSLRSSYNEQFF

j_gene: TRBJ2-7
len: 13
v_gene: TRBV6-5
CDR3aa: CASSYFPAYEQYF

j_gene: TRBJ2-7
len: 13
v_gene: TRBV5-4
CDR3aa: CASSVGGGYEQYF

j_gene: TRBJ2-3
len: 14
v_gene: TRBV9
CDR3aa: CASSASGSADTQYF

j_gene: TRBJ2-1
len: 17
v_gene: TRBV29-1
CDR3aa: CSVPLPAFGINLNEQFF

j_gene: TRBJ1-2
len: 16
v_gene: TRBV9
CDR3aa: CASSEDLLSPAYGYTF

j_gene: TRBJ1-1
len: 13
v_gene: TRBV4-1
CDR3aa: CASSQVQGTEAFF

j_gene: TRBJ2-7
len: 15
v_gene: TRBV27
CDR3aa: CASSSDRLGRNEQYF

j_gene: TRBJ2-3
len: 16
v_gene: TRBV27
CDR3aa: CASSLLLAGSTDTQYF

j_gene: TRBJ2-1
len: 17
v_gene: TRBV7-3
CDR3aa: CASSRIRGSGELNEQFF

j_gene: TRBJ2-7
len: 14
v_gene: TRBV6-5
CDR3aa: CASSYLRNNYEQYF

j_gene: TRBJ2-7
len: 14
v_gene: TRBV28
CDR3aa: CASSSPGTSPEQYF

j_gene: TRBJ2-7
len: 15
v_gene: TRBV7-9
CDR3aa: CASSSSGVRSYEQYF

j_gene: TRBJ2-3
len: 16
v_gene: TRBV4-3
CDR3aa: CASSQRLAGSTDTQYF

j_gene: TRBJ2-7
len: 11
v_gene: TRBV5-1
CDR3aa: CASSKNREQYF

j_gene: TRBJ2-2
len: 14
v_gene: TRBV2
CDR3aa: CASPAGEDTGELFF

j_gene: TRBJ2-7
len: 11
v_gene: TRBV10-3
CDR3aa: CAISESGPPHF

j_gene: TRBJ1-2
len: 16
v_gene: TRBV30
CDR3aa: CAWSVLRTRPDYGYTF

j_gene: TRBJ2-7
len: 15
v_gene: TRBV4-1
CDR3aa: CASSQDGTGFYEQYF

j_gene: TRBJ1-2
len: 15
v_gene: TRBV6-6
CDR3aa: CASSRRDRGDYGYTF

j_gene: TRBJ2-5
len: 15
v_gene: TRBV18
CDR3aa: CASSRDRGSQETQYF

j_gene: TRBJ1-1
len: 15
v_gene: TRBV2
CDR3aa: CASSEGTVMNTEAFF

j_gene: TRBJ2-1
len: 18
v_gene: TRBV7-2
CDR3aa: CASSLAHPPLQPDNEQFF

j_gene: TRBJ2-7
len: 17
v_gene: TRBV10-3
CDR3aa: CAISDPKILAGTYEQYF

j_gene: TRBJ1-2
len: 12
v_gene: TRBV6-5
CDR3aa: CASSYGTDGYTF

j_gene: TRBJ2-1
len: 13
v_gene: TRBV27
CDR3aa: CASSWTSYNEQFF

j_gene: TRBJ2-1
len: 13
v_gene: TRBV10-1
CDR3aa: CASSDLRNNEQFF

j_gene: TRBJ2-1
len: 18
v_gene: TRBV13
CDR3aa: CASSPWGLASSSYNEQFF